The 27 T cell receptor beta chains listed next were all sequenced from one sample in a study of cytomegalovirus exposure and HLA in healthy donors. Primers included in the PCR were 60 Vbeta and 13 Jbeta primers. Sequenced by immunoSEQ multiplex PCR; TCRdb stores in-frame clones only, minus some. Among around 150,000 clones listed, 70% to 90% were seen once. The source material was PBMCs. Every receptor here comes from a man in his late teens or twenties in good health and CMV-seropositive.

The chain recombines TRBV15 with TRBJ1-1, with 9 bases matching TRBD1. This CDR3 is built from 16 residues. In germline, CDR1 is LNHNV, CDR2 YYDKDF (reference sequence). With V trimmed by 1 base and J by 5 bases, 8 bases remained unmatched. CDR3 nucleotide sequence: TGTGCCACCAGCAGAGGACCGGGACAGGGTTATACTGAAGCTTTCTTT. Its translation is CATSRGPGQGYTEAFF.

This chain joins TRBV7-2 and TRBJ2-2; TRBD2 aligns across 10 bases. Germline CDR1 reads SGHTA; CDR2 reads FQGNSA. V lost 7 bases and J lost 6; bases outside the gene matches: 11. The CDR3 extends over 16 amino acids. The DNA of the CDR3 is TGTGCCAGCACCCCTCGGCAGCGGGGGGGGCCCGGGGAGCTGTTTTTT. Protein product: CASTPRQRGGPGELFF.

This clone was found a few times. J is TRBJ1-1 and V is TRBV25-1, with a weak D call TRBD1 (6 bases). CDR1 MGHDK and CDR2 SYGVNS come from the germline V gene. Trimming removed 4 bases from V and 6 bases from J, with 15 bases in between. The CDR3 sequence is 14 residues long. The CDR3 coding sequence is TGTGCCAGCAGTGGAGCCCGGGACACCTCTGAAGCTTTCTTT. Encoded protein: CASSGARDTSEAFF.

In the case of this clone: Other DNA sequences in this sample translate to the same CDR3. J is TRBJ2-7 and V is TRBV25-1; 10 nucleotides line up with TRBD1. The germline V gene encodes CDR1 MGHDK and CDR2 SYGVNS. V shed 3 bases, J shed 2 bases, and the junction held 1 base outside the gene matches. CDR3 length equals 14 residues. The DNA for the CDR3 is TGTGCCAGCAGTGACGACAGGGGGCCCTACGAGCAGTACTTC. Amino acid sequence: CASSDDRGPYEQYF.

The CDR3 region has the DNA TGTGCCAGTAGTAGCCGGGACTCGATCTACGAGCAGTACTTC. It encodes CASSSRDSIYEQYF. The chain links TRBV19 to TRBJ2-7; TRBD2 is a possible D gene (6 bases). V dropped 4 bases and J dropped 3 bases, with 13 bases sitting between them. The germline V gene has CDR1 LNHDA and CDR2 SQIVND (reference sequence). The CDR3 consists of 14 residues.

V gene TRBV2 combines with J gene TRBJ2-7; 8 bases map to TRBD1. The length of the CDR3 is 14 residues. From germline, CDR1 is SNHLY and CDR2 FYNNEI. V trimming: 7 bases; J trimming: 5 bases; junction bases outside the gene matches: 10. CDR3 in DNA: TGTGCCAGCATCTGGCAGGGGGCCATAAACGAGCAGTACTTC. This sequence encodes CASIWQGAINEQYF.

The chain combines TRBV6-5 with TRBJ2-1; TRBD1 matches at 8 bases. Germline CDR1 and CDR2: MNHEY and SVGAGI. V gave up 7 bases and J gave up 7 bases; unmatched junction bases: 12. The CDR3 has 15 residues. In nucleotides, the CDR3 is TGTGCCAGCAATTCGGCAGGGGGCACTCTAAATGAGCAGTTCTTC. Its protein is CASNSAGGTLNEQFF.

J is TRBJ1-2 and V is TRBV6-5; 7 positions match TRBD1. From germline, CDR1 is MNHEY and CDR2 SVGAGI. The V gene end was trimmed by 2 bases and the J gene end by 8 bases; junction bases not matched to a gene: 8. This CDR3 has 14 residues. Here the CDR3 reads CASSYRGTEGGYTF. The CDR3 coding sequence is TGTGCCAGCAGTTACCGCGGGACAGAAGGAGGCTACACCTTC.

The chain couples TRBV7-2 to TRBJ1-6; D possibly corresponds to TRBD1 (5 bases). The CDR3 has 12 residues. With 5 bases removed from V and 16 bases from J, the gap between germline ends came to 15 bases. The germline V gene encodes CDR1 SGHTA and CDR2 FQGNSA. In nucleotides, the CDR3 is TGTGCCAGCAGCCTGCAGGGCTACCCACTCCACTTT. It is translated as CASSLQGYPLHF.

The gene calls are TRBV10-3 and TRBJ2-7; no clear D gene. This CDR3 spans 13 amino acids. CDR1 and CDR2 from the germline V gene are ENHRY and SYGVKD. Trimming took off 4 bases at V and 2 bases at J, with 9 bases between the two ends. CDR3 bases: TGTGCCATCAGTGGAGGAGAGACCTACGAGCAGTACTTC. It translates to CAISGGETYEQYF.

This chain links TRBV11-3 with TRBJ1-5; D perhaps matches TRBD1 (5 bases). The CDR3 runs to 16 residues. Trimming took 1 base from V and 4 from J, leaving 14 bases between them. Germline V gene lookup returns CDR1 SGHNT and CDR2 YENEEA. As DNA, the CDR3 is TGTGCCAGCAGCTTAGTCTACGACAGAGTTAATCAGCCCCAGCATTTT. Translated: CASSLVYDRVNQPQHF.

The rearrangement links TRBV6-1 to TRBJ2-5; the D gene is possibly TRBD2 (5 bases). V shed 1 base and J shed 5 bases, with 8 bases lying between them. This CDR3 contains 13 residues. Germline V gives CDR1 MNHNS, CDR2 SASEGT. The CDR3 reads CASSEGRGETQYF. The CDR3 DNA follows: TGTGCCAGCAGTGAAGGCCGGGGTGAGACCCAGTACTTC.

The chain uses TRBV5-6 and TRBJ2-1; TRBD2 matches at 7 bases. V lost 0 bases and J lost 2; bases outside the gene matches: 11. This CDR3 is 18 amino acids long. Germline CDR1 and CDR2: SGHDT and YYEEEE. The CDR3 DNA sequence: TGTGCCAGCAGCTTGGCAACGACATGGGAGGGACCCTACAATGAGCAGTTCTTC. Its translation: CASSLATTWEGPYNEQFF.

The CDR3 loop reads CASSQGQLEAFF. The CDR3 bases are TGTGCCAGCAGTCAGGGACAGCTTGAAGCTTTCTTT. V and J are TRBV2 and TRBJ1-1; the match to TRBD1 covers 7 bases. V trimming: 5 bases; J trimming: 7 bases; junction bases outside the gene matches: 4. CDR3 length equals 12 residues. Germline V gene sequence: CDR1 SNHLY, CDR2 FYNNEI.

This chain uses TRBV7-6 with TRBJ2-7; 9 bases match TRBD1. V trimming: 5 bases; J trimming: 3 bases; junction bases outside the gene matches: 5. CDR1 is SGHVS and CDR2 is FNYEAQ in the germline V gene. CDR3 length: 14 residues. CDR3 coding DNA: TGTGCCAGCAGCCCCGGGACAGGGCACTACGAGCAGTACTTC. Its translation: CASSPGTGHYEQYF. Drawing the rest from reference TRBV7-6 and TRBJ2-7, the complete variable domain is GAGVSQSPRYKVTKRGQDVALRCDPISGHVSLYWYRQALGQGPEFLTYFNYEAQQDKSGLPNDRFSAERPEGSISTLTIQRTEQRDSAMYRCASSPGTGHYEQYFGPGTRLTVT.

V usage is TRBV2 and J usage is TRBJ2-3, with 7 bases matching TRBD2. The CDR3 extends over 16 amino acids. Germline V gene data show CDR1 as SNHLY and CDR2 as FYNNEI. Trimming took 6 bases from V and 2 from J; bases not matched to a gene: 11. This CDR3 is CASRTSLADVTDTQYF. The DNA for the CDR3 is TGTGCCAGCAGGACCTCTCTAGCGGATGTCACAGATACGCAGTATTTT.

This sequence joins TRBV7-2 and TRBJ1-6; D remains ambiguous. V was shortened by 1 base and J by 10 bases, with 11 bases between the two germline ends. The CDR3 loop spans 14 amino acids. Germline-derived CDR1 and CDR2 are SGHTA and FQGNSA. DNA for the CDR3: TGTGCCAGCAGCTTAGGTGGAGCGGAATCACCCCTCCACTTT. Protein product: CASSLGGAESPLHF. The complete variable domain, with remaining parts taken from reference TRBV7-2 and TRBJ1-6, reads GAGVSQSPSNKVTEKGKDVELRCDPISGHTALYWYRQSLGQGLEFLIYFQGNSAPDKSGLPSDRFSAERTGGSVSTLTIQRTQQEDSAVYLCASSLGGAESPLHFGNGTRLTVT.

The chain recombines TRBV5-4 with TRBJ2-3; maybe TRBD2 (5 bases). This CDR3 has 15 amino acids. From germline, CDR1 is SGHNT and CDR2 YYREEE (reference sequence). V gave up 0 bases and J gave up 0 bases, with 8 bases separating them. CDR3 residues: CASSLGGLSTDTQYF. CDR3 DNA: TGTGCCAGCAGCTTGGGAGGGTTAAGCACAGATACGCAGTATTTT.

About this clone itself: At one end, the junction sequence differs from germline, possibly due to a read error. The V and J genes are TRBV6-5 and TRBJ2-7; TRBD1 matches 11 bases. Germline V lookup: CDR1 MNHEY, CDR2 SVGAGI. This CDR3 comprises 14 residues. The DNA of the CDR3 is TGTGCCGGCAGTTCAGGACAGGGGGCGAGGGAGCAGTACTTC. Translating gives CAGSSGQGAREQYF.

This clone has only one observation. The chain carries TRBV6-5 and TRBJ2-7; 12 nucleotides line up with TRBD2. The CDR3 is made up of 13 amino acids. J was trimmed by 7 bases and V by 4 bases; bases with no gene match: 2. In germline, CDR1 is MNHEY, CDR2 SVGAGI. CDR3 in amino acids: CASSSGTSGEQYF. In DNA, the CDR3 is TGTGCCAGCAGTTCTGGGACTAGCGGGGAGCAGTACTTC.

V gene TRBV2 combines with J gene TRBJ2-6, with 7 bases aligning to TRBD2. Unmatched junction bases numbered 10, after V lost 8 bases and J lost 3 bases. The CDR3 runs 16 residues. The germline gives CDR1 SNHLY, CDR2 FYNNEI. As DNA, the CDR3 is TGTGCCAGCCTAAATTGGGGAGGGGTTGGGGCCAACGTCCTGACTTTC. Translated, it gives CASLNWGGVGANVLTF.

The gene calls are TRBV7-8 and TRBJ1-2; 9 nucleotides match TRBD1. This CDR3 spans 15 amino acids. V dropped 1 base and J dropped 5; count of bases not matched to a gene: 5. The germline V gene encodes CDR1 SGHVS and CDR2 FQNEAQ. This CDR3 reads CASSLVTGTGYGYTF. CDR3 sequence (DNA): TGTGCCAGCAGCTTAGTTACAGGGACAGGGTATGGCTACACCTTC.

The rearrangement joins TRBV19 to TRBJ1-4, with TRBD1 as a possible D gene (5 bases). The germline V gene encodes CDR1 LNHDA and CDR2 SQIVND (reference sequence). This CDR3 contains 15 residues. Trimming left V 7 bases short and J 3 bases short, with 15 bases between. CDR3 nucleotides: TGTGCCAGTAACAGGTTCCTTAGTGCTAATGAAAAACTGTTTTTT. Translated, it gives CASNRFLSANEKLFF.

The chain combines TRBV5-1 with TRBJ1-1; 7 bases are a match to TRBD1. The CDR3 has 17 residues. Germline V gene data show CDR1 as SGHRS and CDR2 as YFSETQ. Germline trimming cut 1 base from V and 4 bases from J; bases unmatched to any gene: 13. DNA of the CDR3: TGCGCCAGCAGCTTGTTCGGGGACAGCCGTGGGGGCACTGAAGCTTTCTTT. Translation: CASSLFGDSRGGTEAFF.

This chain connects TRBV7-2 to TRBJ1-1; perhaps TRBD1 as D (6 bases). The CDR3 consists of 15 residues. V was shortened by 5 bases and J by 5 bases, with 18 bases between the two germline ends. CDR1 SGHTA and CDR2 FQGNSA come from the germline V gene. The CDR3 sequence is CASSTTGQIKTEAFF. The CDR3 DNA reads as TGTGCCAGCAGCACTACCGGACAGATCAAGACTGAAGCTTTCTTT.

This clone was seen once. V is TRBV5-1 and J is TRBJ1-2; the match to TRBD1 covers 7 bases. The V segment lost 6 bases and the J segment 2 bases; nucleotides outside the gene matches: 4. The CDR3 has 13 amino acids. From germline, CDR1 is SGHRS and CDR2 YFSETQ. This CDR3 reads CASTPDRNYGYTF. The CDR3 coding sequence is TGCGCCAGCACCCCGGACAGGAACTATGGCTACACCTTC.

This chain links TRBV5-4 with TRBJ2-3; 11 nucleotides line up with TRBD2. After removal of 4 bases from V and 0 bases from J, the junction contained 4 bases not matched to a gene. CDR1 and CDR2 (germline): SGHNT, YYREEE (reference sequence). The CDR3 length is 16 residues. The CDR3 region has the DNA TGTGCCAGCAGCCGGGGACTAGCGGAGAGCACAGATACGCAGTATTTT. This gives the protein CASSRGLAESTDTQYF.